This T cell receptor beta chain was observed in a study of blood T cell repertoires in COVID-19. The germline CDR1 and CDR2 sequences are SGHAT and FQNNGV. The CDR3 runs to 16 residues. V shed 2 bases and J 8 bases; nucleotides not matched to a gene: 12. In the study's own analysis: Estimates of nucleated cell counts were drawn from the amplification of reference gene primers. Clones were read by immunoSEQ multiplex PCR, and TCRdb kept only the in-frame ones, dropping some. From that table come the V and J calls and clone size; the DNA was used to work out D and trimming. The repertoire holds about 97,000 clones, with around 90% as singletons.

The chain links TRBV11-2 to TRBJ1-2, with TRBD1 matching over 9 bases. Material: peripheral blood. This TCR was sampled from a man aged 18 to 30 with acute or convalescent COVID-19. CDR3 in amino acids: CASSLTQRTGADGYTF. For the CDR3, the DNA is TGTGCCAGCAGCTTAACTCAAAGGACAGGGGCAGACGGCTACACCTTC.